The 24 T cell receptor beta chains below all came from one sample that was sequenced in a study of tissue T cells after allogeneic stem cell transplantation (dated by TCRdb to between 2021 and 2022). Library method: the immunoSEQ multiplex PCR assay. TCRdb took this table from immuneACCESS and kept in-frame rearrangements with V and J called. Such tables lack part of the clones; where checked against another copy, unresolved V genes explain under half of the gap, and the rest is unexplained. The sample table lists more than 45,000 clones, roughly 73% of them with a count of one. The leading ten clones occupy roughly 0.7% of the sample. The sample taken for sequencing was sorted cells pooled from one or two spleens. These receptors were taken from a pool of C57BL/6 mice in good health.

A remark on this clone: The gene symbols are mouse symbols. Sequencing ends 1 residue short of the CDR3 end; the germline J gene provides the rest. The genes are TRBV26 and TRBJ1-4; D is perhaps TRBD1 (5 bases). Germline loops: CDR1 KGHPV, CDR2 FQNQEV (reference sequence). The CDR3 is made up of 16 amino acids. Deletions cut 4 bases from V and 0 bases from J, with 12 bases between. The CDR3 region is CASSPRGGLSNERLFF. CDR3 bases read: TGTGCCAGCAGTCCCCGGGGGGGTCTTTCCAACGAAAGATTATTT.

In the case of this clone: All gene names here are mouse names. The CDR3 DNA, read in part, is TGTGCCAGCAGTCTGAACTATAATTCGCCCCTCTAC. This sequence encodes CASSLNYNSPLY. The entire CDR3 protein reads CASSLNYNSPLYF. The J gene is TRBJ1-6, the V gene TRBV26; D is undetermined. The read falls 1 residue short of the CDR3 end, and the missing part is taken from the germline J gene. TRBJ1-6 qualifies as an ORF whose function is uncertain. The CDR3 runs 13 residues. The germline V gene encodes CDR1 KGHPV and CDR2 FQNQEV (reference sequence). V was pared by 2 bases and J by 3 bases, with 2 bases between.

This clone was seen only a few times. These gene names are mouse names. The sequenced fragment ends 1 residue before the CDR3 boundary, so the rest is inferred from the germline J gene. J is TRBJ1-2 and V is TRBV29; D possibly corresponds to TRBD1 (5 bases). In germline, CDR1 is MSHET, CDR2 SYDVDS. V was shortened by 3 bases and J by 1 base, with 9 bases between the two germline ends. CDR3 length equals 14 residues. The CDR3 here is CASSLGQGNSDYTF. The part of the CDR3 DNA that was read is TGTGCTAGCAGTTTGGGGCAGGGAAACTCCGACTACACC. The variable domain in full, with the rest retrieved from reference TRBV29 and TRBJ1-2, is DMKVTQMPRYLIKRMGENVLLECGQDMSHETMYWYRQDPGLGLQLIYISYDVDSNSEGDIPKGYRVSRKKREHFSLILDSAKTNQTSVYFCASSLGQGNSDYTFGSGTRLLVI.

Concerning this clone: Gene names follow the mouse nomenclature. The read falls 1 residue short of the CDR3 end, and the missing part is taken from the germline J gene. V and J are TRBV3 and TRBJ1-4; 9 nucleotides match TRBD1. The CDR3 has 15 residues. The V gene's germline CDR1 is SNHLY and CDR2 FYNGKV (reference sequence). The ends lost 3 bases at V and 3 bases at J; junction bases unmatched: 2. The CDR3 spells CASSLRQGANERLFF. The part of the CDR3 DNA that was read is TGTGCCAGCAGCTTGCGACAGGGGGCCAACGAAAGATTATTT. The full variable domain, its missing parts supplied by reference TRBV3 and TRBJ1-4, is GPKVLQIPSHQIIDMGQMVTLNCDPVSNHLYFYWYKQILGQQMEFLVNFYNGKVMEKSKLFKDQFSVERPDGSYFTLKIQPTALEDSAVYFCASSLRQGANERLFFGHGTKLSVL.

With regard to this clone: Germline and genes here are mouse. The read is 1 residue too short to cover the CDR3 end, so that end is filled in from the germline J gene. The chain joins TRBV1 to TRBJ1-6, with a possible D match to TRBD1 (5 bases). TRBJ1-6 is recorded as an ORF, its role being uncertain. The CDR3 is made up of 16 amino acids. The germline V gene has CDR1 NSQYPW and CDR2 LRSPGD (reference sequence). The V end lost 0 bases, the J end lost 0 bases, and 6 bases lay between the germline ends. The sequenced CDR3 bases are TGCACCTGCAGTGCAGAGACAGATTCCTATAATTCGCCCCTCTAC. Amino acids: CTCSAETDSYNSPLY. The entire CDR3 is CTCSAETDSYNSPLYF.

Remarks on this clone: Genes and germline are mouse. The read stops 1 residue short of the end of the CDR3; the missing end is completed from the germline J gene. The J gene is TRBJ1-3, the V gene TRBV17; no clear D. Trimming cost V 3 bases and J 0 bases, with 3 bases left between them. Per germline, CDR1 MNHDT and CDR2 YYDKIL. The CDR3 is 13 residues long. The part of the CDR3 DNA that was read is TGTGCTAGCAGTAGGGATTCTGGAAATACGCTCTAT. It translates to CASSRDSGNTLY. The complete CDR3 reads CASSRDSGNTLYF.

In regard to this clone: Mouse gene names and germline throughout. The sequenced part of the CDR3 DNA is TGTGCCAGCAGCTTAGGGACAGGGAACTCCGACTACACC. Its protein is CASSLGTGNSDYT. The whole CDR3 protein is CASSLGTGNSDYTF. The chain couples TRBV3 to TRBJ1-2; TRBD1 aligns across 8 bases. The observed sequence ends 1 residue before the CDR3 terminus, with the missing tail filled in from the germline J gene. With V trimmed by 1 base and J by 2 bases, 0 bases remained unmatched. CDR1 and CDR2 from the germline V gene are SNHLY and FYNGKV (reference sequence). The CDR3 extends over 14 amino acids.

Comment on this clone: All gene names here are mouse names. The read ends 1 residue early relative to the CDR3; the germline J gene fills the gap. This chain joins TRBV4 and TRBJ2-3; 9 positions match TRBD2. Germline loops: CDR1 LGHDT, CDR2 YNNKQL (reference sequence). CDR3 length equals 16 residues. The junction had 6 bases not matched to a gene; V was cut back by 5 bases and J by 0 bases. Incomplete CDR3 DNA: TGTGCCAGCAGCCCCCTGACTGGGGGTAGTGCAGAAACGCTGTAT. Amino acid sequence: CASSPLTGGSAETLY. The CDR3 as a whole reads CASSPLTGGSAETLYF.

On this clone itself: Gene names are mouse gene names. The CDR3 end is not reached by the read, which stops 1 residue before it; the germline J gene fills it in. This chain links TRBV31 with TRBJ2-3, with TRBD2 identical over 10 bases. Germline assignment: CDR1 GKSSPN and CDR2 SITVG. V lost 0 bases to trimming and J lost 0 bases; unmatched junction nucleotides: 3. CDR3 size: 16 residues. The CDR3 is CAWSLETGGSAETLYF. The sequenced CDR3 bases are TGTGCCTGGAGTCTAGAGACTGGGGGGAGTGCAGAAACGCTGTAT.

Concerning this clone itself: The germline and genes are mouse ones. The read finishes 1 residue shy of the CDR3 end, and the germline J gene is used to complete it. The chain is built from TRBV31 and TRBJ1-3; D is unclear. Germline loops: CDR1 GKSSPN, CDR2 SITVG. This CDR3 region has 13 residues. Trimming cost V 0 bases and J 0 bases, with 3 bases left between them. This CDR3 is CAWSLLSGNTLYF. The CDR3 bases that were read are TGTGCCTGGAGTCTACTTTCTGGAAATACGCTCTAT.

Points on this clone: The genes and germline here are from mouse. The read terminates 1 residue ahead of where the CDR3 ends, so the germline J gene completes it. The chain combines TRBV3 with TRBJ2-7; the match to TRBD2 covers 8 bases. This CDR3 has 13 amino acids. Germline CDR1 SNHLY, CDR2 FYNGKV (reference sequence). Germline trimming cut 1 base from V and 6 bases from J; bases unmatched to any gene: 2. The part of the CDR3 DNA that was read is TGTGCCAGCAGCTTAGAGGGGGGGCGTGAACAGTAC. Translating gives CASSLEGGREQY. The CDR3 in full is CASSLEGGREQYF.

In the case of this clone: Gene names and germline match the mouse. The read terminates 1 residue before the CDR3 end, so the remaining end is supplied by the germline J gene. The sample carries other DNA sequences with the same CDR3. This chain connects TRBV5 to TRBJ2-3; 8 bases match TRBD2. The V gene's germline CDR1 is LGHNA and CDR2 YNLKQL (reference sequence). CDR3 length: 15 residues. J lost 0 bases, V lost 1 base, and 0 bases had no gene match. The covered CDR3 bases are TGTGCCAGCAGCCAAGGACTGGGGAGTGCAGAAACGCTGTAT. Its translation is CASSQGLGSAETLY. The CDR3 in full is CASSQGLGSAETLYF.

A remark on this clone: Genes and germline are mouse. From the germline J gene comes the end of the CDR3, since the read stops 1 residue before it. The chain carries TRBV31 and TRBJ1-4; D not resolved. The CDR3 is 14 residues long. Trimming shortened V by 0 bases and J by 0 bases, and 5 bases separated the two germline ends. CDR1 GKSSPN and CDR2 SITVG come from the germline V gene. Incomplete CDR3 DNA: TGTGCCTGGAGTCTAGTTATTTCCAACGAAAGATTATTT. Translation: CAWSLVISNERLF. Given in full, the CDR3 is CAWSLVISNERLFF.

About this clone: Each gene name is a mouse one. The read gets to within 1 residue of the CDR3 end, and the germline J gene fills in the rest. This chain uses TRBV13-2 with TRBJ2-2, with 8 bases identical to TRBD1. Germline V gene data show CDR1 as NNHNN and CDR2 as SYGAGS (reference sequence). The J segment lost 4 bases and the V segment lost 5 bases, leaving 4 bases of the junction unmatched. The CDR3 totals 14 residues. This CDR3 is CASGDRGGTGQLYF. CDR3 DNA (partial): TGTGCCAGCGGAGACAGGGGCGGCACCGGGCAGCTCTAC.

Notes on this clone: Gene names denote mouse genes. The CDR3 is cut off 1 residue early in the read; its end comes from the germline J gene. The V gene is TRBV12-1, the J gene TRBJ2-5; TRBD2 matches at 7 bases. This CDR3 is 13 amino acids long. Per germline, CDR1 SGHSN and CDR2 HYEKVE. With V trimmed by 4 bases and J by 4 bases, 4 bases remained unmatched. CDR3 DNA (partial): TGTGCCAGCTCCCTCGGGACTGAAGACACCCAGTAC. Translated: CASSLGTEDTQY. The CDR3, in full, reads CASSLGTEDTQYF.

On this clone: The genes are named according to mouse. CDR3 residues: CASSSDRTNTEVFF. CDR3 DNA (partial): TGTGCAAGCAGCTCCGACAGGACAAACACAGAAGTCTTC. The chain has TRBV16 and TRBJ1-1, with a weak D call TRBD1 (6 bases). The read ends 1 residue before the CDR3 terminus; that terminus is restored from the germline J gene. Trimming stripped 4 bases from V and 0 bases from J, with 9 bases between. Germline V CDR1 and CDR2: SGHSA, FRNQAP. The CDR3 spans 14 residues.

For this clone: Germline and genes here are mouse. Read coverage stops 1 residue before the CDR3 terminus; the germline J gene supplies the remainder. This chain links TRBV31 with TRBJ1-6, with TRBD1 matching over 8 bases. TRBJ1-6 counts as an open reading frame of uncertain function. The CDR3 has 15 amino acids. Trimming at V came to 1 base and at J to 5 bases, leaving 4 bases not matched to a gene. CDR1 GKSSPN and CDR2 SITVG come from the germline V gene. The CDR3 reads CAWSPRTGNNSPLYF. CDR3 bases read: TGTGCCTGGAGTCCTCGGACAGGGAATAATTCGCCCCTCTAC.

Details on this clone: The genes and germline here are from mouse. Read data end 1 residue before the CDR3 end; the end is taken from the germline J gene. This sequence joins TRBV14 and TRBJ2-5; D is unclear. CDR3 length equals 13 residues. The germline V gene encodes CDR1 SGHDT and CDR2 FRDEAV. Trimming stripped 2 bases from V and 3 bases from J, with 7 bases between. This CDR3 is CASSLGQQDTQYF. The CDR3 DNA, read in part, is TGTGCCAGCAGTTTAGGGCAACAAGACACCCAGTAC.

About this clone: The gene names here belong to mouse. Coverage ceases 1 residue before the CDR3 finishes, and the germline J gene fills in the end. V is TRBV13-3 and J is TRBJ1-2; D unclear. Trimming removed 4 bases from V and 0 bases from J, with 7 bases in between. Germline V gene sequence: CDR1 NNHDY, CDR2 SYVADS. CDR3 length: 13 residues. The CDR3 loop is CASSFNANSDYTF. CDR3 DNA (partial): TGTGCCAGCAGTTTTAATGCAAACTCCGACTACACC.

To note about this clone: Germline and genes here are mouse. From the germline J gene comes the end of the CDR3, since the read stops 1 residue before it. The chain employs TRBV13-1 and TRBJ2-3; D is unresolved. The CDR3 contains 12 residues. Germline V gene data show CDR1 as NSHNY and CDR2 as SYGAGN. V shed 5 bases and J shed 0 bases, with 4 bases lying between them. CDR3 DNA, as far as it was read: TGTGCCAGCAGGGAAAGTGCAGAAACGCTGTAT. This gives the protein CASRESAETLY. From start to end, the CDR3 is CASRESAETLYF.

In this sample, this clone turned up once. Gene names and germline refer to mouse. The read comes to an end 1 residue before the CDR3 does, leaving the germline J gene to fill in the end. The gene calls are TRBV13-2 and TRBJ1-1; D is undetermined. V gave up 3 bases and J gave up 0 bases, with 6 bases separating them. Looked up from germline, CDR1 is NNHNN and CDR2 is SYGAGS (reference sequence). CDR3 size: 13 residues. CDR3 DNA (partial): TGTGCCAGCGGTGCCCCCGCAAACACAGAAGTCTTC. As protein: CASGAPANTEVF. The entire CDR3 reads CASGAPANTEVFF.

As for this clone: Gene names and germline refer to mouse. The DNA read from the CDR3 is TGTGCCAGCAGGCCGGGACATAACACAGAAGTCTTC. The encoded protein is CASRPGHNTEVF. The entire CDR3 is CASRPGHNTEVFF. This chain links TRBV13-1 with TRBJ1-1, with D possibly being TRBD1 (6 bases). The read ends 1 residue before the CDR3 terminus; that terminus is restored from the germline J gene. The CDR3 is made up of 13 amino acids. The germline V gene has CDR1 NSHNY and CDR2 SYGAGN. V dropped 5 bases and J dropped 2 bases, with 10 bases sitting between them.

In regard to this clone: The gene names here belong to mouse. Coverage ceases 1 residue before the CDR3 finishes, and the germline J gene fills in the end. V is TRBV1 and J is TRBJ1-1; perhaps TRBD1 as D (5 bases). The CDR3 covers 14 residues. Per germline, CDR1 NSQYPW and CDR2 LRSPGD (reference sequence). The V gene lost 4 bases and the J gene lost 1 base, with 10 bases spanning the gap. The CDR3 region is CTCSERTKNTEVFF. The CDR3 DNA, read in part, is TGCACCTGCAGTGAAAGGACAAAAAACACAGAAGTCTTC.

Turning to this clone: Gene names are mouse gene names. The read terminates 1 residue before the CDR3 end, so the remaining end is supplied by the germline J gene. This chain uses TRBV15 with TRBJ2-1, with 9 bases identical to TRBD2. The germline CDR1 and CDR2 sequences are SGHND and FRSKSL. The CDR3 spans 13 residues. Unmatched junction bases numbered 2, after V lost 6 bases and J lost 5 bases. The CDR3 bases that were read are TGTGCCAGCAGGGACTGGGGAGATGCTGAGCAGTTC. It translates to CASRDWGDAEQF. The CDR3 in full is CASRDWGDAEQFF.